This T cell receptor (beta chain) was captured by sequencing in a study of neurological immune-mediated disorders. This clonotype was counted at least ten times. The length of the CDR3 is 15 residues. V dropped 6 bases and J dropped 1; count of bases not matched to a gene: 5. Germline CDR1 is MNHEY and CDR2 is SVGEGT. TCRdb analysed the 5' RACE reads with MiXCR anew, one entry per CDR3 protein. This sample has about 49,000 distinct CDR3 sequences, with 9% to 10% found just once. Sample time point: longitudinal time-point 1 (baseline). Unsorted libraries came from 2 million PBMCs stored at -80 °C. Sequenced sample: PBMCs. This TCR came from a woman in her 40s in good health. The chain links TRBV6-2 or TRBV6-3 to TRBJ2-2; TRBD1 matches 7 bases. DNA of the CDR3: TGTGCCAGCAGAACGGGACAGTTGAACACCGGGGAGCTGTTTTTT. Protein sequence: CASRTGQLNTGELFF.